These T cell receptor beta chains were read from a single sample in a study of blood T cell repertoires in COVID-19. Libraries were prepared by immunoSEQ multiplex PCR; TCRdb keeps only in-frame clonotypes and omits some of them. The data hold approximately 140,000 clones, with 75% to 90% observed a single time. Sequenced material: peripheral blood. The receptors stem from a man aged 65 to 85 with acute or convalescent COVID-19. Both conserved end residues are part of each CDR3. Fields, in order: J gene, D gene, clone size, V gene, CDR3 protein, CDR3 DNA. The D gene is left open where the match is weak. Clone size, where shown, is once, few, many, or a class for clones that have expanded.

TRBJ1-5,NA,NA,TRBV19,CASRKYGEGNQPQHF,TGTGCCAGTAGAAAGTATGGGGAGGGCAATCAGCCCCAGCATTTT
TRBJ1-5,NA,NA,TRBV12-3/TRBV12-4,CASSITDQPQHF,TGTGCCAGCAGTATTACAGATCAGCCCCAGCATTTT
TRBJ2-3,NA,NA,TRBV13,CASSAGTSTDTQYF,TGTGCCAGCAGCGCCGGGACTAGCACAGATACGCAGTATTTT
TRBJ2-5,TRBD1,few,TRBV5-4,CASSNPLGTGLETQYF,TGTGCCAGCAGCAACCCACTCGGGACAGGGTTGGAGACCCAGTACTTC
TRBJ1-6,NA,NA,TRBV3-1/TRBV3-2,CASTPPGGTPLHF,TGTGCCAGCACCCCTCCTGGGGGGACACCCCTCCACTTT
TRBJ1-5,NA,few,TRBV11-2,CASSGGVGQPQHF,TGTGCCAGCAGCGGAGGGGTCGGTCAGCCCCAGCATTTT
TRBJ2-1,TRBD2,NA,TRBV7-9,CASSFGLAVDEQFF,TGTGCCAGCAGCTTCGGACTAGCGGTGGATGAGCAGTTCTTC
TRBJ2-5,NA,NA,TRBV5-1,CASSLSIQETQYF,TGCGCCAGCAGCTTAAGCATTCAAGAGACCCAGTACTTC
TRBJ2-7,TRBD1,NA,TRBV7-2,CASSPQGVPGYEQYF,TGTGCCAGCAGCCCACAGGGGGTTCCCGGCTACGAGCAGTACTTC
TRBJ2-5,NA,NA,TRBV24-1,CATSATGSLAQYF,TGTGCCACCAGCGCCACCGGGAGTTTGGCCCAGTACTTC
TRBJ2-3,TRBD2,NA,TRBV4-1,CASSQRAGGRTDTQYF,TGCGCCAGCAGCCAAAGGGCGGGGGGGCGAACAGATACGCAGTATTTT
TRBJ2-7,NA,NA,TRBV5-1,CASSLEAGVSYEQYF,TGCGCCAGCAGCTTGGAGGCAGGGGTCTCCTACGAGCAGTACTTC
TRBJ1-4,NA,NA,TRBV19,CASTIRHENEKLFF,TGTGCCAGTACCATCCGACACGAGAATGAAAAACTGTTTTTT
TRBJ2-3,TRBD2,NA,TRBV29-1,CSVESLAASTDTQYF,TGCAGCGTTGAATCCCTAGCGGCAAGCACAGATACGCAGTATTTT
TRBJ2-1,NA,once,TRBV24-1,CATSEAKAGSYNEQFF,TGTGCCACCAGTGAGGCAAAGGCGGGGTCATACAATGAGCAGTTCTTC
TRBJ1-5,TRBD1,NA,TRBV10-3,CAISPGQGPIANQPQHF,TGTGCCATCAGTCCGGGACAGGGACCTATAGCAAATCAGCCCCAGCATTTT
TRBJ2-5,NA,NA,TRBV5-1,CASSRIPGHREETQYF,TGCGCCAGCAGTCGTATACCGGGACACCGGGAAGAGACCCAGTACTTC
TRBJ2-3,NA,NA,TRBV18,CASSPGGAGTDTQYF,TGTGCCAGCTCACCAGGGGGGGCTGGCACAGATACGCAGTATTTT
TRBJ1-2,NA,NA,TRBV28,CASSSGTNYGYTF,TGTGCCAGCAGTTCCGGGACTAACTATGGCTACACCTTC
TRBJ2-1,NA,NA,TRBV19,CATRGYVDNEQFF,TGTGCCACCAGAGGGTATGTGGACAATGAGCAGTTCTTC
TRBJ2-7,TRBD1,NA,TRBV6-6,CASTEQGGRNEQYF,TGTGCCAGCACCGAACAGGGGGGAAGGAACGAGCAGTACTTC
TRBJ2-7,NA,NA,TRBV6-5,CASRANTGGAYEQYF,TGTGCCAGCAGAGCTAACACAGGAGGGGCCTACGAGCAGTACTTC
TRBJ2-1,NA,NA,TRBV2,CASSEPPGAATSNEQFF,TGTGCCAGCAGTGAACCCCCGGGAGCGGCAACGTCCAATGAGCAGTTCTTC
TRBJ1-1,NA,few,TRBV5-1,CASSLAGMREAFF,TGCGCCAGCAGCTTAGCGGGGATGCGTGAAGCTTTCTTT
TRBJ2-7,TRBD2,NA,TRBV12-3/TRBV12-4,CASSIAGYYEQYF,TGTGCCAGCAGCATAGCGGGATACTACGAGCAGTACTTC
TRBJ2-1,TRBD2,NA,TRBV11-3,CASSLDSGGANEQFF,TGTGCCAGCAGCTTAGATAGCGGGGGGGCCAATGAGCAGTTCTTC
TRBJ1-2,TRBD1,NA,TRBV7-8,CASSEGAGYGYTF,TGTGCCAGCAGCGAGGGGGCGGGCTATGGCTACACCTTC
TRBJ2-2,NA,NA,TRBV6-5,CASRRQAEGGELFF,TGTGCCAGCAGACGACAGGCGGAAGGCGGGGAGCTGTTTTTT
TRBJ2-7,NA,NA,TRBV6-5,CANNYEGVSYEQYF,TGTGCCAACAATTATGAGGGGGTCTCCTACGAGCAGTACTTC
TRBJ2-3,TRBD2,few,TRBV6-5,CASIPAGGADTQYF,TGTGCCAGCATACCGGCCGGGGGGGCAGATACGCAGTATTTT
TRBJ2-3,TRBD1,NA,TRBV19,CASSPDRVTDTQYF,TGTGCCAGTAGTCCTGACAGGGTCACAGATACGCAGTATTTT
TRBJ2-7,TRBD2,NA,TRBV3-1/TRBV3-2,CASSQGLAGGSYEQYF,TGTGCCAGCAGCCAGGGACTAGCGGGAGGCTCCTACGAGCAGTACTTC
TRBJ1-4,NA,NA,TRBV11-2,CASPGPRVKNEKLFF,TGTGCCAGCCCTGGCCCGAGGGTTAAGAATGAAAAACTGTTTTTT
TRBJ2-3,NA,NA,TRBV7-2,CASSPGWPVGTDTQYF,TGTGCCAGCAGCCCAGGTTGGCCCGTTGGCACAGATACGCAGTATTTT
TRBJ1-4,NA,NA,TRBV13,CASSTRETREKLFF,TGTGCCAGCAGCACCCGGGAGACGAGGGAAAAACTGTTTTTT
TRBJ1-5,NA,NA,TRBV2,CASMGEVNQPQHF,TGTGCCAGCATGGGGGAGGTAAATCAGCCCCAGCATTTT
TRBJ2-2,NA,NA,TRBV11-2,CASSLGSTPGELFF,TGTGCCAGCAGCTTAGGTAGCACACCCGGGGAGCTGTTTTTT
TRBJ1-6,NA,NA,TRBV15,CATSRDEEPLHF,TGTGCCACCAGCAGAGACGAGGAACCCCTCCACTTT
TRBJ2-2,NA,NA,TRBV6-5,CASSYQGSTGELFF,TGTGCCAGCAGTTACCAGGGAAGCACCGGGGAGCTGTTTTTT
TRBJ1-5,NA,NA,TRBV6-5,CALGNPGGNQPQHF,TGTGCCCTTGGGAATCCAGGGGGCAATCAGCCCCAGCATTTT
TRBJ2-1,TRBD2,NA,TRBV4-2,CASSQDTSGAHNEQFF,TGTGCCAGCAGCCAAGATACTAGCGGGGCACACAATGAGCAGTTCTTC
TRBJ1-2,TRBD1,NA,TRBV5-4,CASLPGQGNYGYTF,TGTGCCAGCCTCCCGGGACAGGGAAACTATGGCTACACCTTC
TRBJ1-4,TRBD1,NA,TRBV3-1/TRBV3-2,CASSPGTGRTQTNEKLFF,TGTGCCAGCAGCCCGGGGACAGGACGGACGCAGACTAATGAAAAACTGTTTTTT
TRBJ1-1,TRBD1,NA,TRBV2,CASSDLGQGNTEAFF,TGTGCCAGCAGTGATTTGGGACAGGGGAACACTGAAGCTTTCTTT
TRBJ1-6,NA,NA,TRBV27,CASSPPGGTGRTLHF,TGTGCCAGCAGTCCGCCGGGGGGTACGGGAAGGACCCTCCACTTT
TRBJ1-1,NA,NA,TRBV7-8,CASSLLAPTLAMNTEAFF,TGTGCCAGCAGCTTATTAGCCCCGACTCTGGCCATGAACACTGAAGCTTTCTTT
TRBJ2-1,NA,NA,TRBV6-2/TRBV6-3,CASSSAREQFF,TGTGCCAGCAGTTCCGCGAGGGAGCAGTTCTTC
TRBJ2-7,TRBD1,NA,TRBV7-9,CASSPLQTGTDSYEQYF,TGTGCCAGCAGCCCTCTACAGACCGGGACAGACTCCTACGAGCAGTACTTC
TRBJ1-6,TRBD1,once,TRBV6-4,CASSLSTGVNSPLHF,TGTGCCAGCAGCCTCTCGACAGGGGTTAATTCACCCCTCCACTTT
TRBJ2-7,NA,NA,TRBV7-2,CASSPTDSLPGEQYF,TGTGCCAGCAGCCCTACGGACAGTTTACCAGGGGAGCAGTACTTC
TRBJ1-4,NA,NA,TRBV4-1,CASSPDAHGGEKLFF,TGCGCCAGCAGCCCCGACGCGCACGGGGGTGAAAAACTGTTTTTT